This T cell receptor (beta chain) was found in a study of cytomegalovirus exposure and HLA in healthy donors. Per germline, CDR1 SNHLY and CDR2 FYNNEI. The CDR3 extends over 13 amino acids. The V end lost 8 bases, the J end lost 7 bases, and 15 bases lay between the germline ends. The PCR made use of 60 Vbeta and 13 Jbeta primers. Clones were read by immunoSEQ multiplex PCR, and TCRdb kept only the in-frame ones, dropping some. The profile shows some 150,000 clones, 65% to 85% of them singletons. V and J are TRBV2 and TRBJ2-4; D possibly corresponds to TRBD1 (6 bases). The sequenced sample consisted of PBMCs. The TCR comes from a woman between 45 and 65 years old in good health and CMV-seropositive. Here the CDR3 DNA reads TGTGCCAGCCTACGCCCAGGGGAGAACATTCAGTACTTC. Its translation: CASLRPGENIQYF.